This T cell receptor beta chain derives from a study of blood T cell repertoires in COVID-19. Study-wide context: PBMCs, B-cell-depleted T cells, or T cells were the source of the cDNA or gDNA that made up the material.

In germline, CDR1 is MDHEN, CDR2 SYDVKM. The ends were cut back, 3 bases at V and 5 bases at J, with 13 bases in the middle. CDR3 length: 15 amino acids. This clone appeared a single time. Different DNA sequences within this sample yield the same CDR3. Assay: immunoSEQ multiplex PCR; the TCRdb copy retains only in-frame clones and omits some. The data hold roughly 120,000 clones, with less than 85% observed a single time. The rearrangement uses TRBV28 and TRBJ2-2; TRBD2 might be the D (7 bases). Specimen: peripheral blood. The TCR was taken from a human donor with acute or convalescent COVID-19. The donor label of this sample is uncertain. The chain's CDR3 is CASSLWRGRTGELFF. As DNA, the CDR3 is TGTGCCAGCAGTTTGTGGCGGGGGCGTACCGGGGAGCTGTTTTTT.